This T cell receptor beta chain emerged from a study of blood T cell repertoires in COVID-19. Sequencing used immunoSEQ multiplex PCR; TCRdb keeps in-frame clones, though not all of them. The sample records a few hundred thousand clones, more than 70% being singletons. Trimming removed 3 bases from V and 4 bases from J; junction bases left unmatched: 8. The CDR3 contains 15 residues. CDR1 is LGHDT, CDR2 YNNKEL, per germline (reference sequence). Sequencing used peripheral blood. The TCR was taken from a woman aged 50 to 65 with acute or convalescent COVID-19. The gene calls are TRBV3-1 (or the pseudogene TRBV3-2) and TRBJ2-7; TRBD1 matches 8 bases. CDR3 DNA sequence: TGTGCCAGCAGCCATTTGGGCCAGGGGGCGTACGAGCAGTACTTC. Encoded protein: CASSHLGQGAYEQYF.